This passage covers 11 T cell receptor beta chains from one sample sequenced in a study of immune evolution from preneoplasia to lung adenocarcinoma. Using immunoSEQ multiplex PCR, the repertoire was profiled, and TCRdb retains in-frame clones only, with some absent. The sample yields some 41,000 clones, less than 80% seen once. The sample consisted of FFPE invasive lung adenocarcinoma tissue. The origin of the receptors is a person aged 55-75 years with lung adenocarcinoma.

The J gene is TRBJ1-1, the V gene TRBV6-4; 8 bases fit TRBD1. There are 14 residues in the CDR3. Per germline, CDR1 MRHNA and CDR2 SNTAGT. V was pared by 4 bases and J by 3 bases, with 4 bases of the junction left unmatched. Here the CDR3 reads CASSAMTGDTEAFF. DNA of the CDR3: TGTGCCAGCAGTGCCATGACAGGGGACACTGAAGCTTTCTTT.

V usage is TRBV6-4 and J usage is TRBJ2-1; tentative D call: TRBD2 (6 bases). The CDR3 extends over 13 amino acids. Trimming removed 6 bases from V and 12 bases from J, with 18 bases in between. Germline CDR1 is MRHNA and CDR2 is SNTAGT. The CDR3 sequence: CASSEEVGRGQFF. As DNA, the CDR3 is TGTGCCAGCAGCGAGGAAGTGGGGCGGGGGCAGTTCTTC.

V gene TRBV29-1 combines with J gene TRBJ2-1, with 10 bases fitting TRBD1. CDR3 length: 14 residues. The germline V gene has CDR1 SQVTM and CDR2 ANQGSEA. V was pared by 7 bases and J by 2 bases, with 5 bases of the junction left unmatched. Here the CDR3 DNA reads TGCAGCGAAACCGGGACAGGGGCCTACAATGAGCAGTTCTTC. Its translation is CSETGTGAYNEQFF.

This sequence joins TRBV10-3 and TRBJ2-7; 9 nucleotides match TRBD2. In germline, CDR1 is ENHRY, CDR2 SYGVKD. After removal of 0 bases from V and 6 bases from J, the junction contained 6 bases not matched to a gene. This CDR3 has 15 amino acids. The chain's CDR3 is CAISESILAGVEQYF. The CDR3 nucleotides read TGTGCCATCAGTGAGTCGATATTAGCGGGAGTCGAGCAGTACTTC.

This rearrangement joins TRBV28 to TRBJ1-1; D unclear. The V gene lost 4 bases and the J gene lost 7 bases, with 16 bases spanning the gap. The germline V gene has CDR1 MDHEN and CDR2 SYDVKM. This CDR3 comprises 14 residues. CDR3 nucleotide sequence: TGTGCCAGCAGTTCCACCTGGGCGCGGCATGAAGCTTTCTTT. This gives the protein CASSSTWARHEAFF.

The chain is built from TRBV11-1 and TRBJ1-3, with D maybe TRBD1 (5 bases). The CDR3 totals 13 residues. The V end was cut by 5 bases, the J end by 4 bases, with 9 bases between. CDR1 SGHAT and CDR2 FQDESV come from the germline V gene (reference sequence). This CDR3 is CASSPGAGNTIYF. CDR3 nucleotides: TGTGCCAGCAGCCCTGGGGCCGGAAACACCATATATTTT.

The rearrangement links TRBV12-5 to TRBJ2-5; 7 bases are a match to TRBD1. CDR1 and CDR2 from the germline V gene are LGHNT and FRNRAP. V was pared by 3 bases and J by 5 bases, with 6 bases of the junction left unmatched. This CDR3 comprises 14 residues. This chain's CDR3 is CASGFQGVGETQYF. The CDR3 DNA reads TGTGCTAGTGGTTTTCAGGGGGTCGGGGAGACCCAGTACTTC.

This clone was counted once. This chain uses TRBV19 with TRBJ2-2; 8 bases agree with TRBD2. Germline assignment: CDR1 LNHDA and CDR2 SQIVND (reference sequence). V lost 9 bases and J lost 8; bases outside the gene matches: 11. The CDR3 is made up of 14 amino acids. CDR3 residues: CASTPQAGAGELFF. For the CDR3, the DNA is TGTGCCAGCACCCCCCAAGCGGGAGCTGGGGAGCTGTTTTTT.

CDR3 region: CASSDSPRWSGYTF. CDR3 sequence (DNA): TGTGCCAGCAGTGACTCCCCCCGATGGAGTGGCTACACCTTC. The V gene is TRBV6-4, the J gene TRBJ1-2; D ambiguous. Deletions cut 0 bases from V and 7 bases from J, with 12 bases between. Germline CDR1 and CDR2: MRHNA and SNTAGT. The CDR3 runs 14 residues.

This chain connects TRBV5-1 to TRBJ2-3; D may correspond to TRBD1 or TRBD2 (5 bases each). CDR1 and CDR2 from the germline V gene are SGHRS and YFSETQ. V lost 1 base and J 1 base, leaving 16 bases between the germline ends. The CDR3 spans 17 residues. The CDR3 sequence: CASSLSSPGRGTDTQYF. CDR3 bases: TGCGCCAGCAGCTTGTCTTCACCGGGACGAGGCACAGATACGCAGTATTTT.

The chain joins TRBV5-1 to TRBJ2-5; 8 bases line up with TRBD2. Per germline, CDR1 SGHRS and CDR2 YFSETQ. V was clipped by 0 bases and J by 4 bases; unmatched bases: 8. The CDR3 is made up of 16 amino acids. The CDR3 nucleotides read TGCGCCAGCAGCTTGGGGCCAGCGGGAGTACTAGAGACCCAGTACTTC. Protein product: CASSLGPAGVLETQYF. The whole variable domain, filled in from reference TRBV5-1 and TRBJ2-5, reads KAGVTQTPRYLIKTRGQQVTLSCSPISGHRSVSWYQQTPGQGLQFLFEYFSETQRNKGNFPGRFSGRQFSNSRSEMNVSTLELGDSALYLCASSLGPAGVLETQYFGPGTRLLVL.